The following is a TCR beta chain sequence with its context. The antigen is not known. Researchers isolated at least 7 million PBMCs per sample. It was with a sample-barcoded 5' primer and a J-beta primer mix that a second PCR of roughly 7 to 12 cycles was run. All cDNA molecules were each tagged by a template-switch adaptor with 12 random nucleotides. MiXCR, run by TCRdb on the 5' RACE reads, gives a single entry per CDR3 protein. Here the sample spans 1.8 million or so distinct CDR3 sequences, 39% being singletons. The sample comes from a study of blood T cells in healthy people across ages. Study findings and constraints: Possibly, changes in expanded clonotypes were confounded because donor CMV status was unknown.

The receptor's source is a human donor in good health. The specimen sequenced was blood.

The CDR3 DNA is TGCAGCGTTATGGGACGGACCACAGATACGCAGTATTTT. Translation: CSVMGRTTDTQYF. The V gene is TRBV29-1, the J gene TRBJ2-3; either TRBD1 or TRBD2 may supply D (5 bases each). Germline values: CDR1 SQVTM, CDR2 ANQGSEA. V was cut by 5 bases and J by 2 bases, with 11 bases left in between. The CDR3 has 13 amino acids.